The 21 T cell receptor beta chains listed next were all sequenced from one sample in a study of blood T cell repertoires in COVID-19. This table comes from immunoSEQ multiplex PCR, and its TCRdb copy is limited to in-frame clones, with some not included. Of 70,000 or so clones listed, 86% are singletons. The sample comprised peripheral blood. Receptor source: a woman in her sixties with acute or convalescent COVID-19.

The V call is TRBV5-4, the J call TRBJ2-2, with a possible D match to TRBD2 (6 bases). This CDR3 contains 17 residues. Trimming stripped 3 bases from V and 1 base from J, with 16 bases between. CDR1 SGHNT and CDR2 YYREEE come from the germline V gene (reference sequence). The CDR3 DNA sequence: TGTGCCAGCAGCTCGGGCGGTGGGCGGGGGAACACCGGGGAGCTGTTTTTT. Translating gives CASSSGGGRGNTGELFF.

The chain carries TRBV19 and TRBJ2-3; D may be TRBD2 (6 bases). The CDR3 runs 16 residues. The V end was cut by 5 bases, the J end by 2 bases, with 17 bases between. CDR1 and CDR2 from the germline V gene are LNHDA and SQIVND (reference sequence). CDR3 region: CASSWRGVGLTDTQYF. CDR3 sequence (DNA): TGTGCCAGTAGTTGGAGGGGCGTAGGTCTCACAGATACGCAGTATTTT.

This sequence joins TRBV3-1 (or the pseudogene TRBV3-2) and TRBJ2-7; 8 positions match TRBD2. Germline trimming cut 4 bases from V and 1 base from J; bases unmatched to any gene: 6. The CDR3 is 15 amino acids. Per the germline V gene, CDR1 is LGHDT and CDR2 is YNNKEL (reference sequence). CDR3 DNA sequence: TGTGCCAGCAGCCTAGCGGGGCACAGTTCCTACGAGCAGTACTTC. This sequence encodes CASSLAGHSSYEQYF.

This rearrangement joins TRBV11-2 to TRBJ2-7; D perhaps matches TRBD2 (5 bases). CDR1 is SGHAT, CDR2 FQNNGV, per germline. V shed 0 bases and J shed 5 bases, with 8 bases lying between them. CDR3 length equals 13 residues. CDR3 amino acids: CASSLDYGDEQYF. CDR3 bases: TGTGCCAGCAGCTTAGATTACGGGGACGAGCAGTACTTC.

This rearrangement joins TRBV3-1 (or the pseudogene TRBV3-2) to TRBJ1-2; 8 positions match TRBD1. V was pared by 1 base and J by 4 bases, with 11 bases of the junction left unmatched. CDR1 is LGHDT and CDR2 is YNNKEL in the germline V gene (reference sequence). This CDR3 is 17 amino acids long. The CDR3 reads CASSQVIPGGAGYGYTF. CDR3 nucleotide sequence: TGTGCCAGCAGCCAAGTCATTCCAGGGGGCGCCGGCTATGGCTACACCTTC.

CDR3 sequence: CASSPPLAGGTDTQYF. In DNA form, the CDR3 reads TGTGCCAGCTCACCACCACTAGCGGGGGGCACAGATACGCAGTATTTT. This chain joins TRBV18 and TRBJ2-3, with TRBD2 identical over 11 bases. This CDR3 comprises 16 residues. The germline V gene has CDR1 KGHSH and CDR2 LQKENI. Losses at the gene ends were 0 bases for V and 1 base for J; bases not matched to a gene: 0. Full variable domain (rest looked up from reference TRBV18 and TRBJ2-3): NAGVMQNPRHLVRRRGQEARLRCSPMKGHSHVYWYRQLPEEGLKFMVYLQKENIIDESGMPKERFSAEFPKEGPSILRIQQVVRGDSAAYFCASSPPLAGGTDTQYFGPGTRLTVL.

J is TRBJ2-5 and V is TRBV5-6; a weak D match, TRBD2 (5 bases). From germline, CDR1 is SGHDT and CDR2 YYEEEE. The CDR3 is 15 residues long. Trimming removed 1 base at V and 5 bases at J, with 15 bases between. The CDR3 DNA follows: TGTGCCAGCAGCTTGTTTATTAGCGAGAGGGAGACCCAGTACTTC. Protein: CASSLFISERETQYF.

CDR3: CASRERGTIYNEQFF. The CDR3 DNA sequence: TGTGCCAGCAGGGAGCGGGGGACTATCTACAATGAGCAGTTCTTC. This chain uses TRBV27 with TRBJ2-1; TRBD2 matches 8 bases. The CDR3 contains 15 residues. Unmatched junction bases numbered 7, after V lost 6 bases and J lost 3 bases. The germline V gene encodes CDR1 MNHEY and CDR2 SMNVEV (reference sequence).

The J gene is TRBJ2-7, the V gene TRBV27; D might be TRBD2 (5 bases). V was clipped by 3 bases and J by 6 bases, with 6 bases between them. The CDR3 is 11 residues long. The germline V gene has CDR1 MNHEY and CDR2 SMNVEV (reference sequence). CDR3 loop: CASSLGSEQYF. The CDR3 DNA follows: TGTGCCAGCAGTTTGGGGAGCGAGCAGTACTTC.

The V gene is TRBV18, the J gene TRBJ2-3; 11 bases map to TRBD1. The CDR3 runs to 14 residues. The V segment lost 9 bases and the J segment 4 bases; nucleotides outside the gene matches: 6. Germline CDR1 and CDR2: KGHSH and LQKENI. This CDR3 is CASIRDRGADTQYF. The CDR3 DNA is TGTGCCAGTATCCGGGACAGGGGGGCAGATACGCAGTATTTT.

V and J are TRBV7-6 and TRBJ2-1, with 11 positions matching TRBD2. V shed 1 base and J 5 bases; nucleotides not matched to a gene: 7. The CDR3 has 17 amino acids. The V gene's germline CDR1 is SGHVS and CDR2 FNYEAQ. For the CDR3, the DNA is TGTGCCAGCAGCTTAGGCGCGGTGACTAGCGGGGACAATGAGCAGTTCTTC. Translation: CASSLGAVTSGDNEQFF.

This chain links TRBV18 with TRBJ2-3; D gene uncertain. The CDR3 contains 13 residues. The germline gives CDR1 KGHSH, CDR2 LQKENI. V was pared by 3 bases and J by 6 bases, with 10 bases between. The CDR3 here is CASSPRPEDTQYF. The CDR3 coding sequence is TGTGCCAGCTCACCCCGACCGGAGGATACGCAGTATTTT.

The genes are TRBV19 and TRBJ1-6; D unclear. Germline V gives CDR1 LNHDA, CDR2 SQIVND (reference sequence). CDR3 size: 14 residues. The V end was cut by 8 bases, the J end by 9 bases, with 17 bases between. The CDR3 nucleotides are TGTGCCAGTTATTCCTTAAGACTCGGTTCACCCCTCCACTTT. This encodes CASYSLRLGSPLHF.

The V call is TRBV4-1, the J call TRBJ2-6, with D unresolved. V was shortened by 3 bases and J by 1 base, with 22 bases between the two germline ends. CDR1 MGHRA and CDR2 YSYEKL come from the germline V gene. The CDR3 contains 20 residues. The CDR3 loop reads CASSHQASRHSPSGANVLTF. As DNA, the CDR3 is TGCGCCAGCAGCCATCAGGCGTCGAGACATTCCCCATCTGGGGCCAACGTCCTGACTTTC.

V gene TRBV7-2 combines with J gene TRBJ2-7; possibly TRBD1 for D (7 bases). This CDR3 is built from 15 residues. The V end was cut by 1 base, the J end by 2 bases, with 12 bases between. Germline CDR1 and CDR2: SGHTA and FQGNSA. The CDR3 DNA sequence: TGTGCCAGCAGCTTAGAGACAGGGAGGACCTACGAGCAGTACTTC. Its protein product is CASSLETGRTYEQYF. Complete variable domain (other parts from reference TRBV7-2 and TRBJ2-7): GAGVSQSPSNKVTEKGKDVELRCDPISGHTALYWYRQSLGQGLEFLIYFQGNSAPDKSGLPSDRFSAERTGGSVSTLTIQRTQQEDSAVYLCASSLETGRTYEQYFGPGTRLTVT.

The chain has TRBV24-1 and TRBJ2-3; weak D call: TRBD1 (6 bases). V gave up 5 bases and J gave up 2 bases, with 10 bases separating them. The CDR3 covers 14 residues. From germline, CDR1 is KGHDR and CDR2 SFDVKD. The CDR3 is CATSVDRSTDTQYF. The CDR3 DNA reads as TGTGCCACCAGTGTTGACAGGTCCACAGATACGCAGTATTTT.

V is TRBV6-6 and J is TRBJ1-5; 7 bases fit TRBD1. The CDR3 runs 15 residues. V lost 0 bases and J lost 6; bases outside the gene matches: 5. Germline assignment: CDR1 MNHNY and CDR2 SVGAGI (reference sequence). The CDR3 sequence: CASSYSITGVQPQHF. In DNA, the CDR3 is TGTGCCAGCAGTTACTCGATAACAGGGGTTCAGCCCCAGCATTTT.

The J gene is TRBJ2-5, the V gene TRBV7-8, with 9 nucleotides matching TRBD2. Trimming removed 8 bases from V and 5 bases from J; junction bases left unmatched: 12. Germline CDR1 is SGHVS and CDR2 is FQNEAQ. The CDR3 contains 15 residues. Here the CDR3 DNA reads TGTGCCAGCGGGTTTAGCGGGGGAGGTTCGGAGACCCAGTACTTC. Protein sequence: CASGFSGGGSETQYF.

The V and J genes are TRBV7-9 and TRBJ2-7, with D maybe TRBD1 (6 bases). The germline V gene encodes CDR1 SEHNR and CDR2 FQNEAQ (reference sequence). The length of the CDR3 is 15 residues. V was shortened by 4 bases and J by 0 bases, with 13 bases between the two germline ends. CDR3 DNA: TGTGCCAGCAGCTCAGGGGCTTTTGGCTCCTACGAGCAGTACTTC. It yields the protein CASSSGAFGSYEQYF.

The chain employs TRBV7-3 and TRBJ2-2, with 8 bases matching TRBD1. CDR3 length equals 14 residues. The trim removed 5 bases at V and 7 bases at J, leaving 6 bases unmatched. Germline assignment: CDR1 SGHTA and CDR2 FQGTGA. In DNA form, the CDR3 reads TGTGCCAGCAGCCGCGACAGGGGTATCGGGGAGCTGTTTTTT. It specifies CASSRDRGIGELFF.

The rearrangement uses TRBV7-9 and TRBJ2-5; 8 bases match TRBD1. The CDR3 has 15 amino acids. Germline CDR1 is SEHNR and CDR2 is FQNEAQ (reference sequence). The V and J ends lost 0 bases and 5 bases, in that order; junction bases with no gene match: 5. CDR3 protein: CASSLAAGGAETQYF. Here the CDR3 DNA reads TGTGCCAGCAGCTTAGCAGCAGGGGGCGCCGAGACCCAGTACTTC.